This TCR beta chain was identified during a study of T cell responses to AZD1222 COVID-19 vaccine. Overall study: Pooling covered second doses at about 4 or about 12 weeks. Findings of the study overall: Unmutated variant regions are reportedly targeted by nearly half of spike-specific TCRs. There were mostly white British donors and more females than males, and clonal diversity was possibly underestimated. Vaccine-associated CD4 TCRs ranged over spike, dominating at 160-218 and 743-854.

With 9 bases removed from V and 5 bases from J, the gap between germline ends came to 11 bases. The CDR3 spans 13 residues. Per germline, CDR1 MGHDK and CDR2 SYGVNS. Remarks on this clone: Its antigen is not identified.

This table comes from immunoSEQ multiplex PCR, and its TCRdb copy is limited to in-frame clones, with some not included. The table lists 200,000 or so clones, approximately 94% of them singletons. The sequence derives from an adult in good health. Here the sequenced sample was peripheral blood, taken on day 0 of AZD1222 vaccination. The chain combines TRBV25-1 with TRBJ1-6; the D is unclear. The CDR3: CARSDGDNSPLHF. In DNA form, the CDR3 reads TGTGCCAGGTCGGACGGCGATAATTCACCCCTCCACTTT.